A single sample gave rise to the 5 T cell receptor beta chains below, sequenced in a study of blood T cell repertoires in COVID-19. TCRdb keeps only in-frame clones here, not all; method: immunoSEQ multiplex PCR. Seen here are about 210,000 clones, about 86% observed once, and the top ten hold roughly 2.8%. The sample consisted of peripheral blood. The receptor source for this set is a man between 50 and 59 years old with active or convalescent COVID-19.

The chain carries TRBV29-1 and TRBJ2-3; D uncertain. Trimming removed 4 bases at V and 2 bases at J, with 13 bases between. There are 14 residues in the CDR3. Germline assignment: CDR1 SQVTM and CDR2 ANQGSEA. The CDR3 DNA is TGCAGCGTTGTTGGTGCAGGCCACACAGATACGCAGTATTTT. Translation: CSVVGAGHTDTQYF.

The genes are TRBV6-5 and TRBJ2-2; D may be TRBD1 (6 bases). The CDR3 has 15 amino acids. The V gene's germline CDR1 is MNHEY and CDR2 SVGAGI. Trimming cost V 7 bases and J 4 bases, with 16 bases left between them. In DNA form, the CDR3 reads TGTGCCAGCAAGATCCCGGGACACCGCACCGGGGAGCTGTTTTTT. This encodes CASKIPGHRTGELFF.

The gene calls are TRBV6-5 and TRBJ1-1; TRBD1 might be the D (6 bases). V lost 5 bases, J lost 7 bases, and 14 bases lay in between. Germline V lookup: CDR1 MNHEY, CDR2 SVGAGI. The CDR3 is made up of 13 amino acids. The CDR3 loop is CASSLTGSIEAFF. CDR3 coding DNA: TGTGCCAGCAGTCTGACAGGTTCTATTGAAGCTTTCTTT.

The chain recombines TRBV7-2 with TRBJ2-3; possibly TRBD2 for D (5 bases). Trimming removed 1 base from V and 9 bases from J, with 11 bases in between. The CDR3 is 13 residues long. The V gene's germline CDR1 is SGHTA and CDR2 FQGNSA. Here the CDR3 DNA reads TGTGCCAGCAGCTTAGAATTCCGCGGGACGCAGTATTTT. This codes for CASSLEFRGTQYF.

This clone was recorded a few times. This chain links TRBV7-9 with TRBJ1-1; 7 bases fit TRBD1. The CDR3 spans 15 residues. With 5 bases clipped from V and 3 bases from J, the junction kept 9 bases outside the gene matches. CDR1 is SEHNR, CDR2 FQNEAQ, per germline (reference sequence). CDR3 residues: CASSQRGGAYTEAFF. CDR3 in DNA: TGTGCCAGCAGCCAAAGAGGGGGCGCGTACACTGAAGCTTTCTTT.